One sample yielded the 31 T cell receptor beta chains listed below, sequenced in a study of Tregs in tolerant kidney transplant recipients. Data came from immunoSEQ multiplex PCR; TCRdb stores just in-frame clones and leaves some out. The sample holds more than 75,000 clones, 80% to 95% seen once. The starting material was CD4+ T cells from blood, obtained before the transplant. These receptors were taken from a human donor who received a combined kidney and bone marrow transplant.

As regards this clone: Germline is not matched at one junction end, which may reflect a read error. Other DNA sequences within the sample encode an identical CDR3. This sequence joins TRBV28 and TRBJ1-6, with D perhaps TRBD1 (5 bases). The CDR3 is made up of 14 amino acids. Per germline, CDR1 MDHEN and CDR2 SYDVKM. The CDR3 DNA is TGTGCCAGCAGTCCCCCCAGGGCTAATTCCCCCCTCCACTTT. This gives the protein CASSPPRANSPLHF.

The chain combines TRBV5-1 with TRBJ1-1; D perhaps matches TRBD1 (5 bases). The CDR3 contains 14 residues. Germline assignment: CDR1 SGHRS and CDR2 YFSETQ. The V and J ends lost 4 bases and 4 bases respectively, with 14 bases between them. CDR3: CASSTGGHLTEAFF. In DNA, the CDR3 is TGCGCCAGCAGCACCGGCGGACATCTCACTGAAGCTTTCTTT.

The chain carries TRBV6-1 and TRBJ2-7; 7 bases agree with TRBD1. J was trimmed by 0 bases and V by 8 bases; bases with no gene match: 7. This CDR3 has 14 residues. Per germline, CDR1 MNHNS and CDR2 SASEGT. The CDR3 DNA sequence: TGTGCCAGCTCCCGACAGGGCGACTCCTACGAGCAGTACTTC. Encoded protein: CASSRQGDSYEQYF.

The chain carries TRBV2 and TRBJ1-2; maybe TRBD1 (5 bases). Germline V gene lookup returns CDR1 SNHLY and CDR2 FYNNEI. Between the trimmed V and J ends, which lost 7 bases and 7 bases, there was a span of 19 bases. This CDR3 region has 14 residues. CDR3 DNA: TGTGCCAGCACCCTCACGAAAGGGGTCCGTGGCTACACCTTC. Translated, it gives CASTLTKGVRGYTF. The full variable domain, its missing parts supplied by reference TRBV2 and TRBJ1-2, is EPEVTQTPSHQVTQMGQEVILRCVPISNHLYFYWYRQILGQKVEFLVSFYNNEISEKSEIFDDQFSVERPDGSNFTLKIRSTKLEDSAMYFCASTLTKGVRGYTFGSGTRLTVV.

V and J are TRBV7-2 and TRBJ2-2, with 10 bases that match TRBD2. V was clipped by 4 bases and J by 5 bases; unmatched bases: 4. The CDR3 runs 15 residues. From germline, CDR1 is SGHTA and CDR2 FQGNSA. CDR3 coding DNA: TGTGCCAGCAGCTCAGCTAGCGGGGGAACCGGGGAGCTGTTTTTT. It encodes CASSSASGGTGELFF.

This chain joins TRBV5-1 and TRBJ2-5, with 7 bases aligning to TRBD1. CDR3 length: 13 residues. J was trimmed by 1 base and V by 4 bases; bases with no gene match: 1. Per germline, CDR1 SGHRS and CDR2 YFSETQ. The CDR3 sequence is CASSRDSQETQYF. The CDR3 coding sequence is TGCGCCAGCAGCCGGGACAGCCAAGAGACCCAGTACTTC.

The chain recombines TRBV11-2 with TRBJ2-5; tentative D call: TRBD2 (7 bases). V gave up 1 base and J gave up 5 bases, with 14 bases separating them. Per the germline V gene, CDR1 is SGHAT and CDR2 is FQNNGV. The CDR3 extends over 15 amino acids. CDR3 sequence: CASSLGGGPWETQYF. DNA of the CDR3: TGTGCCAGCAGCTTAGGGGGGGGGCCCTGGGAGACCCAGTACTTC.

The J gene is TRBJ1-1, the V gene TRBV25-1; 10 bases are a match to TRBD1. Germline CDR1 is MGHDK and CDR2 is SYGVNS. V lost 3 bases to trimming and J lost 6 bases; unmatched junction nucleotides: 7. The CDR3 is 15 amino acids. For the CDR3, the DNA is TGTGCCAGCAGTGAGGCCAGGACAGGGGGTGCTGAAGCTTTCTTT. Translating it yields CASSEARTGGAEAFF.

The sample holds one count of this clone. V is TRBV5-4 and J is TRBJ2-6; D is unclear. Trimming took off 2 bases at V and 0 bases at J, with 3 bases between the two ends. Germline V gene lookup returns CDR1 SGHNT and CDR2 YYREEE (reference sequence). This CDR3 comprises 14 residues. CDR3 coding DNA: TGTGCCAGCAGCTTTAGCTCTGGGGCCAACGTCCTGACTTTC. Its translation: CASSFSSGANVLTF.

For the CDR3, the DNA is TGTGCCAGCAGCTTAGGTGCGCTAGCGGGAGGTAATGAGCAGTTCTTC. Protein: CASSLGALAGGNEQFF. V gene TRBV11-3 combines with J gene TRBJ2-1; TRBD2 matches at 11 bases. Looked up from germline, CDR1 is SGHNT and CDR2 is YENEEA. The trim removed 1 base at V and 7 bases at J, leaving 6 bases unmatched. The CDR3 has 16 amino acids.

The chain couples TRBV7-6 to TRBJ2-7, with TRBD1 identical over 7 bases. The CDR3 extends over 16 amino acids. Per germline, CDR1 SGHVS and CDR2 FNYEAQ. The ends lost 5 bases at V and 4 bases at J; junction bases unmatched: 14. CDR3 sequence reads: CASSAYPGTEFYEQYF. CDR3 coding DNA: TGTGCCAGCAGCGCCTACCCCGGGACAGAGTTTTACGAGCAGTACTTC.

The chain links TRBV2 to TRBJ1-2; TRBD1 aligns across 7 bases. V lost 6 bases to trimming and J lost 4 bases; unmatched junction nucleotides: 8. The CDR3 is 14 amino acids. The germline gives CDR1 SNHLY, CDR2 FYNNEI. The CDR3 spells CASSGDSSLYGYTF. CDR3 DNA: TGTGCCAGCAGCGGGGACAGTTCGCTCTATGGCTACACCTTC.

The V gene is TRBV6-1, the J gene TRBJ1-2; D unresolved. The CDR3 extends over 15 amino acids. The V and J ends lost 3 bases and 0 bases respectively, with 11 bases between them. Germline CDR1 is MNHNS and CDR2 is SASEGT. The CDR3 nucleotides read TGTGCCAGCAGTGAGGGCTTTTCCCCTAACTATGGCTACACCTTC. It codes for CASSEGFSPNYGYTF.

V gene TRBV2 combines with J gene TRBJ2-3, with D possibly matching TRBD1 (6 bases). The CDR3 is made up of 13 amino acids. Trimming took 8 bases from V and 4 from J, leaving 13 bases between them. CDR1 SNHLY and CDR2 FYNNEI come from the germline V gene. CDR3 amino acids: CASGGGHPDTQYF. For the CDR3, the DNA is TGTGCCAGCGGTGGGGGACACCCAGATACGCAGTATTTT.

The count of this clone is one. The genes are TRBV7-2 and TRBJ2-1; D remains unclear. With 2 bases removed from V and 15 bases from J, the gap between germline ends came to 14 bases. In germline, CDR1 is SGHTA, CDR2 FQGNSA. CDR3 length: 12 residues. CDR3 residues: CASSLSQSRTFF. The CDR3 DNA reads TGTGCCAGCAGCTTAAGCCAATCCCGTACGTTCTTC.

The V and J genes are TRBV11-3 and TRBJ2-1, with 10 bases that match TRBD2. The ends lost 2 bases at V and 7 bases at J; junction bases unmatched: 14. CDR1 is SGHNT, CDR2 YENEEA, per germline. This CDR3 has 18 residues. The CDR3 region has the DNA TGTGCCAGCAGCTTACTGGGGTCTAGCGGGAGTATCGGTAATGAGCAGTTCTTC. Translating it yields CASSLLGSSGSIGNEQFF.

The gene calls are TRBV7-3 and TRBJ1-3, with 8 bases that match TRBD1. The length of the CDR3 is 16 residues. Germline CDR1 and CDR2: SGHTA and FQGTGA. J lost 2 bases, V lost 4 bases, and 7 bases had no gene match. Here the CDR3 DNA reads TGTGCCAGCAGCTCCCCGGCAGGGGGCGCTGGAAACACCATATATTTT. Residues: CASSSPAGGAGNTIYF.

The chain is built from TRBV29-1 and TRBJ2-1; 8 positions match TRBD1. Germline V gene lookup returns CDR1 SQVTM and CDR2 ANQGSEA. The CDR3 extends over 15 amino acids. V was pared by 5 bases and J by 5 bases, with 11 bases of the junction left unmatched. This chain's CDR3 is CSVLRTGRLNNEQFF. Here the CDR3 DNA reads TGCAGCGTTTTAAGGACAGGGAGGTTAAACAATGAGCAGTTCTTC.

As to this clone: One end of the junction fails to match germline, which may point to a read error. Distinct nucleotide sequences in the sample also encode this CDR3. The J gene is TRBJ1-6, the V gene TRBV5-4; TRBD1 matches at 7 bases. This CDR3 comprises 15 residues. CDR1 is SGHNT, CDR2 YYREEE, per germline (reference sequence). The CDR3 protein is CALQTGPRANSPLHF. The CDR3 nucleotides read TGTGCCCTCCAGACAGGGCCAAGGGCTAATTCCCCCCTCCACTTT.

V usage is TRBV19 and J usage is TRBJ1-5; 10 bases line up with TRBD1. V gave up 5 bases and J gave up 2 bases; unmatched junction bases: 12. This CDR3 contains 18 residues. Per the germline V gene, CDR1 is LNHDA and CDR2 is SQIVND (reference sequence). The CDR3 loop reads CASSPFWDRGIGNQPQHF. CDR3 in DNA: TGTGCCAGTAGTCCTTTCTGGGACAGGGGAATTGGCAATCAGCCCCAGCATTTT.

Details on this clone: Different DNA sequences within this sample yield the same CDR3. V is TRBV28 and J is TRBJ1-6, with D unclear. Germline CDR1 is MDHEN and CDR2 is SYDVKM. V was cut by 8 bases and J by 7 bases, with 9 bases left in between. CDR3 length: 12 residues. The CDR3 DNA reads as TGTGCCAGCTCCGCCCTAAATTCACCCCTCCACTTT. It encodes CASSALNSPLHF.

This clone showed up just once. The chain joins TRBV12-5 to TRBJ2-5; perhaps TRBD2 as D (5 bases). The CDR3 runs 15 residues. Trimming removed 4 bases from V and 3 bases from J, with 15 bases in between. Looked up from germline, CDR1 is LGHNT and CDR2 is FRNRAP. CDR3 region: CASGSGRLNKETQYF. The CDR3 nucleotides are TGTGCTAGTGGTTCGGGGAGATTGAACAAAGAGACCCAGTACTTC.

Only one count was recorded for this clone. The chain has TRBV4-3 and TRBJ2-1; possible D gene TRBD1, 5 bases. This CDR3 has 13 amino acids. The germline gives CDR1 LGHNA, CDR2 YSLEER. Trimming left V 2 bases short and J 7 bases short, with 9 bases between. This CDR3 reads CASSQSRANEQFF. DNA for the CDR3: TGCGCCAGCAGCCAATCCAGGGCAAATGAGCAGTTCTTC.

This chain connects TRBV30 to TRBJ2-5; 10 bases are a match to TRBD1. The CDR3 loop spans 15 amino acids. The ends lost 4 bases at V and 0 bases at J; junction bases unmatched: 5. CDR1 is GTSNPN, CDR2 SVGIG, per germline (reference sequence). CDR3 sequence reads: CAWTPGQGYQETQYF. CDR3 sequence (DNA): TGTGCCTGGACCCCGGGACAGGGGTACCAAGAGACCCAGTACTTC.

V is TRBV11-3 and J is TRBJ2-1; 10 bases match TRBD2. The CDR3 spans 18 residues. Unmatched junction bases numbered 7, after V lost 2 bases and J lost 0 bases. Germline V gene lookup returns CDR1 SGHNT and CDR2 YENEEA. The CDR3: CASSLSLAGVPSYNEQFF. The CDR3 DNA follows: TGTGCCAGCAGCTTAAGTCTAGCGGGAGTCCCCTCCTACAATGAGCAGTTCTTC.

V and J are TRBV28 and TRBJ2-6, with 10 bases fitting TRBD1. The junction had 2 bases not matched to a gene; V was cut back by 4 bases and J by 2 bases. The CDR3 is made up of 16 amino acids. Germline assignment: CDR1 MDHEN and CDR2 SYDVKM. The CDR3 here is CASSWTGGTGANVLTF. The CDR3 DNA sequence: TGTGCCAGCAGTTGGACAGGGGGAACTGGGGCCAACGTCCTGACTTTC.

This sequence joins TRBV27 and TRBJ2-1, with TRBD2 matching over 15 bases. The CDR3 spans 19 residues. CDR1 and CDR2 (germline): MNHEY, SMNVEV (reference sequence). The J segment lost 3 bases and the V segment lost 6 bases, leaving 12 bases of the junction unmatched. The CDR3 spells CASREAGLAGGLGYNEQFF. The DNA for the CDR3 is TGTGCCAGCAGGGAGGCGGGACTAGCGGGGGGCCTTGGCTACAATGAGCAGTTCTTC.

This rearrangement joins TRBV4-1 to TRBJ2-1, with 9 bases lining up with TRBD2. CDR1 and CDR2 from the germline V gene are MGHRA and YSYEKL. The CDR3 runs 17 residues. After removal of 1 base from V and 4 bases from J, the junction contained 8 bases not matched to a gene. The CDR3 region has the DNA TGCGCCAGCAGCCAAGCCTTCCTAGCGGGGAATTACAATGAGCAGTTCTTC. Residues: CASSQAFLAGNYNEQFF.

This chain links TRBV6-6 with TRBJ2-3; maybe TRBD1 (5 bases). Trimming cost V 6 bases and J 0 bases, with 7 bases left between them. CDR1 MNHNY and CDR2 SVGAGI come from the germline V gene (reference sequence). CDR3 length: 13 residues. CDR3 loop: CASRQESTDTQYF. CDR3 nucleotide sequence: TGTGCCAGCAGACAGGAGAGCACAGATACGCAGTATTTT.

The V gene is TRBV7-6, the J gene TRBJ2-3; 7 bases are shared with TRBD2. Germline values: CDR1 SGHVS, CDR2 FNYEAQ. CDR3 length: 18 residues. The V segment lost 1 base and the J segment 3 bases; nucleotides outside the gene matches: 13. The CDR3 sequence: CASSLDLASGFSTDTQYF. CDR3 nucleotides: TGTGCCAGCAGCTTAGATTTGGCTAGCGGTTTTTCAACAGATACGCAGTATTTT.

This chain connects TRBV2 to TRBJ2-3; 8 positions agree with TRBD2. This CDR3 has 15 residues. Germline trimming cut 6 bases from V and 4 bases from J; bases unmatched to any gene: 9. Germline V lookup: CDR1 SNHLY, CDR2 FYNNEI. DNA of the CDR3: TGTGCCAGCAGGGGGCTAGCGGGTGCGGCAGATACGCAGTATTTT. It translates to CASRGLAGAADTQYF.